This record covers a single T cell receptor (beta chain). Original analysis: Researchers report that nucleated cell counts were estimated from reference gene primer amplification. The data were produced by immunoSEQ multiplex PCR, yet TCRdb's version contains in-frame clones alone and is incomplete. For V, J and clone size, that table is used; D and trimming come from the DNA. The sample records 40,000 to 55,000 clones, about 83% being singletons. This entry comes from a study of blood T cell repertoires in COVID-19. V dropped 0 bases and J dropped 4 bases, with 10 bases sitting between them. The CDR3 contains 15 residues. Germline values: CDR1 SGHRS, CDR2 YFSETQ.

Material for sequencing was peripheral blood. The chain carries TRBV5-1 and TRBJ1-4; no firm D call. The sequence derives from a man in his forties or fifties with acute or convalescent COVID-19. CDR3 DNA sequence: TGCGCCAGCAGCTTGGAATCGCGGGGTAATGAAAAACTGTTTTTT. This encodes CASSLESRGNEKLFF.